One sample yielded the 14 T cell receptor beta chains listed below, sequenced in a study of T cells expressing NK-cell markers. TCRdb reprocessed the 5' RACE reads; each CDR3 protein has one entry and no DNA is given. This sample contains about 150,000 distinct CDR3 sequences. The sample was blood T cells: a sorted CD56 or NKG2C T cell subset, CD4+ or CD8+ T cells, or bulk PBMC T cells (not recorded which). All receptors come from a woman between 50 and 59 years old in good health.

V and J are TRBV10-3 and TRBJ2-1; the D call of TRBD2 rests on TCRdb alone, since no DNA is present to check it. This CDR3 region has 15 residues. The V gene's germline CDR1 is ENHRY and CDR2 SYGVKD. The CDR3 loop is CAISELTSGYNEQFF.

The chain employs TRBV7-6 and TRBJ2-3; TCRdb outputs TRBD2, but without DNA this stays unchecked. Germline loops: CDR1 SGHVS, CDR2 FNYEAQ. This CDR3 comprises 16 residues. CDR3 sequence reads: CASSFSASGSTDTQYF.

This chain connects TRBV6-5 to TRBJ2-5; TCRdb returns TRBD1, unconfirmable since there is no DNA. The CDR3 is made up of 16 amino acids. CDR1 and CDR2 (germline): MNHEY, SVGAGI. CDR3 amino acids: CASSYGQGPLQETQYF.

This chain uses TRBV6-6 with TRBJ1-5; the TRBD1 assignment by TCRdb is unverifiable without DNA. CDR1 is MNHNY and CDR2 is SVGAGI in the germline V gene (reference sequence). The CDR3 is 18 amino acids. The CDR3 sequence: CASSYLTPRGRNPQPQHF.

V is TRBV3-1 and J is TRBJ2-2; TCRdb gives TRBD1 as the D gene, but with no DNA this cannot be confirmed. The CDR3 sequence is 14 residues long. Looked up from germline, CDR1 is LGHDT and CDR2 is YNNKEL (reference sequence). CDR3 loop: CASSQQGYTGELFF.

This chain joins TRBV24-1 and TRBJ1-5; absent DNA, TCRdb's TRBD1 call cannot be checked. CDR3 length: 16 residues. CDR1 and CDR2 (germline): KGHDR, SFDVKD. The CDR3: CATSDPTGEGSQPQHF.

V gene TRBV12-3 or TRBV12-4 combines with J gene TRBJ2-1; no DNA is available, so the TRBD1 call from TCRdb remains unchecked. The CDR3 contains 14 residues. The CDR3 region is CASSPRDNRNEQFF.

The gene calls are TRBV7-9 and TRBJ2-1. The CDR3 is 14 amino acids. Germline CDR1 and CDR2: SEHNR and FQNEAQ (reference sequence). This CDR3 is CASSRSVGSNEQFF.

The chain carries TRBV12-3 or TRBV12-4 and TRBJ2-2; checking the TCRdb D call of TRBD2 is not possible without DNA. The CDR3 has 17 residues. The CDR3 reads CASSPPRLAPNTGELFF.

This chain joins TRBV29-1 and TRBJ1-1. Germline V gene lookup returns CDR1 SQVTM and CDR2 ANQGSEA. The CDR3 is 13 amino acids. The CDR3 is CSVEPNENTEAFF.

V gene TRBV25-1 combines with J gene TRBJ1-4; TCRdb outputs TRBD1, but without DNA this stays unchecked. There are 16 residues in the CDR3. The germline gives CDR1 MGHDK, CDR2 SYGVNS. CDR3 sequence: CASSDRQGGANEKLFF.

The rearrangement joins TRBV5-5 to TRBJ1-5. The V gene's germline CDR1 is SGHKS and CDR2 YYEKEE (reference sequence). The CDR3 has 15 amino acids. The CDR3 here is CASTLGNGPNQPQHF.

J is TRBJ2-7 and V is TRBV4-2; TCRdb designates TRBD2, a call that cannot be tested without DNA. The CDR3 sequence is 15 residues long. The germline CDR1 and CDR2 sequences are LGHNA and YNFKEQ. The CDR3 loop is CASSQDASGSYEQYF.

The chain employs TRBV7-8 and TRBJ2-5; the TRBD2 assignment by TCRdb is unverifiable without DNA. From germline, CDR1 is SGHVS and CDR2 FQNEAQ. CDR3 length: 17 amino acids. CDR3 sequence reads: CASSLARASGLQETQYF.